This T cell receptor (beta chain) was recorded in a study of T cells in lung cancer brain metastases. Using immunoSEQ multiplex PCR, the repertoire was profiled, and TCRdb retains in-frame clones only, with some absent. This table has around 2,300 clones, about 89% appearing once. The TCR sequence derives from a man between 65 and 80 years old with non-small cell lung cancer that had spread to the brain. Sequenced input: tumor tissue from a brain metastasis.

The DNA for the CDR3 is TGTGCCAGCTCACGGGGGAGCGGAGCGAACACCGGGGAGCTGTTTTTT. Protein product: CASSRGSGANTGELFF. The J gene is TRBJ2-2, the V gene TRBV18; the D call may be TRBD1 or TRBD2 (5 bases each). The V and J ends lost 4 bases and 0 bases respectively, with 12 bases between them. This CDR3 is 16 amino acids long. From germline, CDR1 is KGHSH and CDR2 LQKENI.